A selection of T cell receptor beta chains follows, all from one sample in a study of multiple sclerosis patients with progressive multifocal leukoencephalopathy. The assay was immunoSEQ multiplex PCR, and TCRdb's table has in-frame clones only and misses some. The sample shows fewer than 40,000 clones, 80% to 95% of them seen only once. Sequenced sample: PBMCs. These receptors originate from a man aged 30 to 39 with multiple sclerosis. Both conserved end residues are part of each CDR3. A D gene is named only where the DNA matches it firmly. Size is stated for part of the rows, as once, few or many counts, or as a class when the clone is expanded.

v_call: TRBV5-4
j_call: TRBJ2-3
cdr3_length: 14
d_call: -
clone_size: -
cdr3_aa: CASRRELSTDTQYF
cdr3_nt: TGTGCCAGCAGACGGGAGTTAAGCACAGATACGCAGTATTTT

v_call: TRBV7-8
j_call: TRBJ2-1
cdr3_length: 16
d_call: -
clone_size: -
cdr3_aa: CASSLGIGLDGGEQFF
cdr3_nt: TGTGCCAGCAGCTTAGGTATAGGGCTAGATGGGGGTGAGCAGTTCTTC

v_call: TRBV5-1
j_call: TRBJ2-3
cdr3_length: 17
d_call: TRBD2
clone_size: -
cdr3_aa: CASSFGGTSPGTDTQYF
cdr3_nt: TGCGCCAGCAGCTTCGGCGGGACTAGCCCCGGGACAGATACGCAGTATTTT

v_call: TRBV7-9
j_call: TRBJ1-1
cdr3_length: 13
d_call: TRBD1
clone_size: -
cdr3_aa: CASSQNGGTDAFF
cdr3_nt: TGTGCCAGCAGCCAAAATGGTGGGACAGATGCTTTCTTT

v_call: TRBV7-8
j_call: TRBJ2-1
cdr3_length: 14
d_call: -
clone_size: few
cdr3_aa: CASSFEGSYNEQFF
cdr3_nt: TGTGCCAGCAGCTTCGAGGGATCCTACAATGAGCAGTTCTTC

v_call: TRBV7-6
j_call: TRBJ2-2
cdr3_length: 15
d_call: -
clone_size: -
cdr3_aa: CASSLWEESTGELFF
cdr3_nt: TGTGCTAGCAGCTTATGGGAAGAGAGCACCGGGGAGCTGTTTTTT

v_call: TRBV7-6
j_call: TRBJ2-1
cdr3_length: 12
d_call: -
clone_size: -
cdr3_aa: CASSSPHNEQFF
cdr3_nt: TGTGCCAGCAGCTCGCCCCACAATGAGCAGTTCTTC

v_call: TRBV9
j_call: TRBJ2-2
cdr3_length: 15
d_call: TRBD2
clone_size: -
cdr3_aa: CASGGSGIDTGELFF
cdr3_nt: TGTGCCAGCGGGGGGAGCGGGATTGACACCGGGGAGCTGTTTTTT

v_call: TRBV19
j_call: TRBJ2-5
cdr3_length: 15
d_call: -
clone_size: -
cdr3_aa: CASSIRSEYQETQYF
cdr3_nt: TGTGCCAGTAGTATACGTAGCGAGTACCAAGAGACCCAGTACTTC

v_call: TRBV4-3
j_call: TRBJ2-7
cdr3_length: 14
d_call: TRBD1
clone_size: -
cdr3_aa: CASSPGTGLYEQYF
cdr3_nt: TGCGCCAGCAGCCCCGGGACAGGGCTTTACGAGCAGTACTTC

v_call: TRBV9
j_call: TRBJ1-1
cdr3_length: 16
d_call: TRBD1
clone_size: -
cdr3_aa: CASSVDSGTGGTEAFF
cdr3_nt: TGTGCCAGCAGCGTAGACTCCGGGACAGGGGGTACTGAAGCTTTCTTT

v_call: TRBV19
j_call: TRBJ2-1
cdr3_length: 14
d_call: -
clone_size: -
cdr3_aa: CASSIKQGFYEQFF
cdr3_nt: TGTGCCAGTAGTATAAAACAGGGTTTCTATGAGCAGTTCTTC

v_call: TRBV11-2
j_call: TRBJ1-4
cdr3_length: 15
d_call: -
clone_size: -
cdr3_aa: CASSPRSGPGEKLFF
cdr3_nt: TGTGCCAGCAGCCCACGATCCGGCCCCGGTGAAAAACTGTTTTTT

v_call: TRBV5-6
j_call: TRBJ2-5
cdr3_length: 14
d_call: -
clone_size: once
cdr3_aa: CASSYEAAISSQYF
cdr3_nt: TGTGCCAGCAGCTATGAGGCCGCTATTTCGTCCCAGTACTTC

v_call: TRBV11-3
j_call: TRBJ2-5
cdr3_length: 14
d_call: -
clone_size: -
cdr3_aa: CASSLGGTKETQYF
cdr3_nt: TGTGCCAGCAGCTTAGGTGGGACAAAAGAGACCCAGTACTTC

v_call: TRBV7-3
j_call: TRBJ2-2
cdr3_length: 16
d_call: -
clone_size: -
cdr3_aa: CASSPSPGGSSGELFF
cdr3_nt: TGTGCCAGCAGCCCATCCCCTGGGGGATCGAGCGGGGAGCTGTTTTTT

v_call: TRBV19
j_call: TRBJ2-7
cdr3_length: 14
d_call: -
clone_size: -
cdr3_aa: CASSKRTSSHEQYF
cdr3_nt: TGTGCCAGTAGTAAGCGGACGAGCTCTCACGAGCAGTACTTC

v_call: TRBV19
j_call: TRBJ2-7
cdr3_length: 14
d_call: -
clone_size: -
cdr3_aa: CASSGQGLRYEQYF
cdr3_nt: TGTGCCAGTAGTGGGCAGGGGCTTCGGTACGAGCAGTACTTC

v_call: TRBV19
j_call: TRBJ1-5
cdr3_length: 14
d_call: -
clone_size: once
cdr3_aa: CASRGGLSNQPQHF
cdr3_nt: TGTGCCAGTAGGGGGGGCTTGAGCAATCAGCCCCAGCATTTT

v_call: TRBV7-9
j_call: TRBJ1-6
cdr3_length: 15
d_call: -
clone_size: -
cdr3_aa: CASSPNRVGHSPLHF
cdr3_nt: TGTGCCAGCAGCCCCAACAGGGTCGGCCATTCACCCCTCCACTTT

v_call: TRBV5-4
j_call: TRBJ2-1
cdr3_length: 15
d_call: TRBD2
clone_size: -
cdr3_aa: CASSLGLAGVNEQFF
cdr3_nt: TGTGCCAGCAGCCTGGGACTAGCGGGAGTCAATGAGCAGTTCTTC

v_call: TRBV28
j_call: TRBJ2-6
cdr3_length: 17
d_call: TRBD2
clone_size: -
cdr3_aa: CASSPWRGASGANVLTF
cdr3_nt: TGTGCCAGCAGTCCATGGCGGGGGGCTTCTGGGGCCAACGTCCTGACTTTC